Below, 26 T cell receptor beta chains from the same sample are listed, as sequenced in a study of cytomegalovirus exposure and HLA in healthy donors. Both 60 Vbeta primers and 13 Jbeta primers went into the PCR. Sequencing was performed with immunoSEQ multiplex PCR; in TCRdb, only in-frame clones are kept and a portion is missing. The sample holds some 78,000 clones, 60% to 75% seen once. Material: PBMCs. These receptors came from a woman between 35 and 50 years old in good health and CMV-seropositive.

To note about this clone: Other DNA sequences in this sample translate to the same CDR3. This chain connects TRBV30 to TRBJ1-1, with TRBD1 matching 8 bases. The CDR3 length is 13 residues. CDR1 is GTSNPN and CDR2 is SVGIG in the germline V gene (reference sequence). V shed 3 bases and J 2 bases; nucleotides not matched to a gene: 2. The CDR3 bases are TGTGCCTGGAGCGGACAGGGAAACACTGAAGCTTTCTTT. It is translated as CAWSGQGNTEAFF. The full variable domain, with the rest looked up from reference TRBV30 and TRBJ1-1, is SQTIHQWPATLVQPVGSPLSLECTVEGTSNPNLYWYRQAAGRGLQLLFYSVGIGQISSEVPQNLSASRPQDRQFILSSKKLLLSDSGFYLCAWSGQGNTEAFFGQGTRLTVV.

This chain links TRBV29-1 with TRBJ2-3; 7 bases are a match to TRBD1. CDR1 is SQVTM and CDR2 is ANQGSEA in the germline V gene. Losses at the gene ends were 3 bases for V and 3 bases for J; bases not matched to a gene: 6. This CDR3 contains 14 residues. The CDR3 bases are TGCAGCGTTGAGGGAGACAGGGCTACAGATACGCAGTATTTT. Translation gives CSVEGDRATDTQYF.

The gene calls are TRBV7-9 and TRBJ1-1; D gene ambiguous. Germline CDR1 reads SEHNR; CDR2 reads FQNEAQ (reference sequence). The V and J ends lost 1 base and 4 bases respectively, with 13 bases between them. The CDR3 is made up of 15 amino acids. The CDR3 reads CASSLETAGGTEAFF. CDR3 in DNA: TGTGCCAGCAGCTTAGAAACAGCTGGTGGCACTGAAGCTTTCTTT.

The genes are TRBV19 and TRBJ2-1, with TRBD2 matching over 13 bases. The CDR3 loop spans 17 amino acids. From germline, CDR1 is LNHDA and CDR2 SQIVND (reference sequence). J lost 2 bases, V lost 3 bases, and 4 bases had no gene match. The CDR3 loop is CASSISGLAGAYNEQFF. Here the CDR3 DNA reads TGTGCCAGTAGTATTTCTGGACTAGCGGGGGCCTACAATGAGCAGTTCTTC.

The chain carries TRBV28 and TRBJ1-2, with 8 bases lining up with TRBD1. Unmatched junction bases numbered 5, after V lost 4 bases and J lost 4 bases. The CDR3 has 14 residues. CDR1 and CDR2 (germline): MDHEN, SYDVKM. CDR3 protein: CASSSGQGSYGYTF. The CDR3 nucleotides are TGTGCCAGCAGTTCCGGACAGGGCAGCTATGGCTACACCTTC.

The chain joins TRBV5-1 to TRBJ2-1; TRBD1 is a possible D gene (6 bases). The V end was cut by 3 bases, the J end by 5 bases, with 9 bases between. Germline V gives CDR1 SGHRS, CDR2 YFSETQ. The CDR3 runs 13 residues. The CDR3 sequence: CASSSGQNNEQFF. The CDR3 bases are TGCGCCAGCAGCTCCGGACAGAACAATGAGCAGTTCTTC.

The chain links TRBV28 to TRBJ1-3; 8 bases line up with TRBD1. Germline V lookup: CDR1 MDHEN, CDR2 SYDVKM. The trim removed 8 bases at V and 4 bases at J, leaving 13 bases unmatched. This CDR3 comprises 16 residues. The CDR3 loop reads CASSTGGTGDGNTIYF. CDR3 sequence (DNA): TGTGCCAGCTCCACAGGGGGGACAGGCGACGGAAACACCATATATTTT.

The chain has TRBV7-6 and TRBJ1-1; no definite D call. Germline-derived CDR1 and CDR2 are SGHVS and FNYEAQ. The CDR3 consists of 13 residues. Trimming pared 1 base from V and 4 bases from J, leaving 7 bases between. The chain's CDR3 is CASSLGAGTEAFF. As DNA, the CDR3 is TGTGCCAGCAGCTTAGGAGCGGGCACTGAAGCTTTCTTT.

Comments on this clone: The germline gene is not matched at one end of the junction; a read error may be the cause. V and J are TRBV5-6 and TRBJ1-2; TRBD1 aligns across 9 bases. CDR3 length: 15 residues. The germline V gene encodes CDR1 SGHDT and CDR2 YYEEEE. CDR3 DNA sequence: TGTGCCAGCAGGGGACAGGGAGTCGGAAACTATGGCTACCCCTTC. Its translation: CASRGQGVGNYGYPF.

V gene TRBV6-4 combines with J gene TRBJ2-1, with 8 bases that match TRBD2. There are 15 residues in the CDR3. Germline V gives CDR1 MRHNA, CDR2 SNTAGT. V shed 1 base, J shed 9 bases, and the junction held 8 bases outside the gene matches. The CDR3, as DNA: TGTGCCAGCAGTGACTTAACTAGCGGCAAAGTTGAGCAGTTCTTC. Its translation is CASSDLTSGKVEQFF.

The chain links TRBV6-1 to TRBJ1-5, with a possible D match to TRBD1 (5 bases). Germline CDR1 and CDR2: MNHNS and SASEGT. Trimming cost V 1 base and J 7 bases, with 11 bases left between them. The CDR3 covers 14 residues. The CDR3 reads CASSEGQRGQPQHF. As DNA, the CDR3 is TGTGCCAGCAGTGAAGGACAGCGGGGCCAGCCCCAGCATTTT.

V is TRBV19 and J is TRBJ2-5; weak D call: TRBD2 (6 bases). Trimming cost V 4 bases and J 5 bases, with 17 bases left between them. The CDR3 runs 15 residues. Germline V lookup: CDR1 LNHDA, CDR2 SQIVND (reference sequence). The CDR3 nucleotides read TGTGCCAGTAGTACCGGGACTTCCCTCCCGGAGACCCAGTACTTC. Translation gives CASSTGTSLPETQYF.

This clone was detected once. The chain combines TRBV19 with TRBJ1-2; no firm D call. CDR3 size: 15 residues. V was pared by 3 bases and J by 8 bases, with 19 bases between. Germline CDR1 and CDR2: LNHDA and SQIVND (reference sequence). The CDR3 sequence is CASSMRAETLWGYTF. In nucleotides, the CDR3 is TGTGCCAGTAGTATGAGGGCAGAGACCCTTTGGGGCTACACCTTC.

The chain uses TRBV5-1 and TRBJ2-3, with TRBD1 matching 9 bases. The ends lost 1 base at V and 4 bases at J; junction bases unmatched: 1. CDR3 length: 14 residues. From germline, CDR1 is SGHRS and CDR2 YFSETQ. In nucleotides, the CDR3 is TGCGCCAGCAGCTTGCGACAGGGGGCAGATACGCAGTATTTT. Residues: CASSLRQGADTQYF.

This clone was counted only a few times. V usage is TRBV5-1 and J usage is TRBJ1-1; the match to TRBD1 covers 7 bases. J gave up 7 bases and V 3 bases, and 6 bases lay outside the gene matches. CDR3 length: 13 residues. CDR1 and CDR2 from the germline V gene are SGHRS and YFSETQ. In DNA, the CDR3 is TGCGCCAGCAGCTCGAGACAGGGCGGTGAAGCTTTCTTT. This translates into CASSSRQGGEAFF.

This chain's CDR3 is CAWTYGVGSGTQYF. In nucleotides, the CDR3 is TGTGCCTGGACGTACGGGGTGGGAAGCGGGACCCAGTACTTC. The chain joins TRBV30 to TRBJ2-5; weak D call: TRBD2 (5 bases). Trimming left V 4 bases short and J 7 bases short, with 19 bases between. CDR3 length: 14 residues. Germline CDR1 reads GTSNPN; CDR2 reads SVGIG (reference sequence).

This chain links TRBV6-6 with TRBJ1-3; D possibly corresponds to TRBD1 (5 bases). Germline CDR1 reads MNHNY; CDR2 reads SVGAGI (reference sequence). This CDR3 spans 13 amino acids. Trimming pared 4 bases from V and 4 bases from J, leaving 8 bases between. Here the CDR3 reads CASSSNRGNTIYF. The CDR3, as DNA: TGTGCCAGCAGTTCCAACAGGGGAAACACCATATATTTT.

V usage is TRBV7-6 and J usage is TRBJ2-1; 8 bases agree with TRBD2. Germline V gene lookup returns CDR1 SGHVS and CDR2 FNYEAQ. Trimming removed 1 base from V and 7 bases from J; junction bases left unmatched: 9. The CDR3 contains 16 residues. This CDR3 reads CASSLGSGLVNNEQFF. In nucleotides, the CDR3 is TGTGCCAGCAGCTTAGGATCGGGACTAGTGAATAATGAGCAGTTCTTC.

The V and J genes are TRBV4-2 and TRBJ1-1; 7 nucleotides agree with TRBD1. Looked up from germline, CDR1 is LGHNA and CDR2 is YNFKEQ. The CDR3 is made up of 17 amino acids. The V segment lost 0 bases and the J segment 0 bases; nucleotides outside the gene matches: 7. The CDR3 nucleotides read TGTGCCAGCAGCCAAGATCCGCCGGGACAGTTGAACACTGAAGCTTTCTTT. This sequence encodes CASSQDPPGQLNTEAFF.

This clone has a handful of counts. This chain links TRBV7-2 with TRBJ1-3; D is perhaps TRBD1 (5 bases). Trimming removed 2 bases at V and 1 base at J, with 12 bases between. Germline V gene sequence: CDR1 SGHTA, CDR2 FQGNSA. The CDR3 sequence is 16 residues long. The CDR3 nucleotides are TGTGCCAGCAGCTTATTTCAGGGTCTTTCTGGAAACACCATATATTTT. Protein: CASSLFQGLSGNTIYF.

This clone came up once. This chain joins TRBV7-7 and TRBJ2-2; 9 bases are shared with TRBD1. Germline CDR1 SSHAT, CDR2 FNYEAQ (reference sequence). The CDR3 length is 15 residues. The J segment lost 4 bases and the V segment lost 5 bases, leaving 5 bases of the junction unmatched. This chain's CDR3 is CASSQGTGSTGELFF. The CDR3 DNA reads TGTGCCAGCAGCCAAGGGACAGGGAGCACCGGGGAGCTGTTTTTT.

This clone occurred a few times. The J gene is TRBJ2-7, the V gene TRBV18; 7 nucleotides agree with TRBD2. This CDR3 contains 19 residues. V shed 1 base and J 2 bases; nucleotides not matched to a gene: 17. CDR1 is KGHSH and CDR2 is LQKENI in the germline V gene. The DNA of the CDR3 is TGTGCCAGCTCACCACTGTCACCCAATGGAAAGCGGGGCCCCTACGAGCAGTACTTC. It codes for CASSPLSPNGKRGPYEQYF.

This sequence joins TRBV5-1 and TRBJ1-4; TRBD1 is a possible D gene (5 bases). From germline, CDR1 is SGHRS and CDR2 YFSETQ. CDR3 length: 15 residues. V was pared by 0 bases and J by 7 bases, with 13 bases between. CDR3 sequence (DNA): TGCGCCAGCAGCTTGGGTTCGGGGGAGGGTGAAAAACTGTTTTTT. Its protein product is CASSLGSGEGEKLFF.

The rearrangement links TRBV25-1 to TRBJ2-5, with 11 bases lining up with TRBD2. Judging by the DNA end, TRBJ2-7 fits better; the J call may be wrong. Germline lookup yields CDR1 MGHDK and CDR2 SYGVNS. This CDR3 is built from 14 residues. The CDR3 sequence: CASSLAGGSYEQYF. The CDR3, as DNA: TGTGCCAGCAGCCTAGCGGGAGGCTCCTACGAGCAGTACTTC.

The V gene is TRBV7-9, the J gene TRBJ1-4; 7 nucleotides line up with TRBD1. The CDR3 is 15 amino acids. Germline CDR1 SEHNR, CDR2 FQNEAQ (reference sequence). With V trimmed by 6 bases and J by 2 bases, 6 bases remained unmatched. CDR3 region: CASRPTGMTNEKLFF. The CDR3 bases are TGTGCCAGCAGGCCGACAGGGATGACTAATGAAAAACTGTTTTTT.

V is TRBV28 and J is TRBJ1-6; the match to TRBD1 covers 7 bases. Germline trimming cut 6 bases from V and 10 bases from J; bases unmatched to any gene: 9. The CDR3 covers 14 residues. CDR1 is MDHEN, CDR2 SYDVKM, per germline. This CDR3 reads CASSRQGRGSPLHF. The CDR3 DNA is TGTGCCAGCAGCCGACAGGGAAGGGGATCACCCCTCCACTTT.